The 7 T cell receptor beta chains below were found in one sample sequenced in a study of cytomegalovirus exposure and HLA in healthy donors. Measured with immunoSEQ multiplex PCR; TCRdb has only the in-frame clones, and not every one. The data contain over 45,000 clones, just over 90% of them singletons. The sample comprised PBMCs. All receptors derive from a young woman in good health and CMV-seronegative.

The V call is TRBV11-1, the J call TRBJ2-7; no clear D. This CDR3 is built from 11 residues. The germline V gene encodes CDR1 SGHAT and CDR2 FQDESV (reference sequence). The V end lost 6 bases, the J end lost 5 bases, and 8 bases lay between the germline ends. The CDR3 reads CASRRGHEQYF. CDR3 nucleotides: TGTGCCAGCAGGAGAGGTCACGAGCAGTACTTC.

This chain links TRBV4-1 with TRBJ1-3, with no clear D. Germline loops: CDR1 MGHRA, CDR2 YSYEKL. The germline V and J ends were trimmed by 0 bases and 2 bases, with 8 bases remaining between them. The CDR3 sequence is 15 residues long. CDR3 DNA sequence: TGCGCCAGCAGCCAAGAACTCTCGACTGGAAACACCATATATTTT. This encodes CASSQELSTGNTIYF.

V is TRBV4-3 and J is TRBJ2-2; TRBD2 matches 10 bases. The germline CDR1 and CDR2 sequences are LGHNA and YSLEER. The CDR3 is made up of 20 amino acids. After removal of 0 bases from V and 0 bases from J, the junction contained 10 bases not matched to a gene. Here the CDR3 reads CASSQDSQASGGANTGELFF. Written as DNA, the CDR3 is TGCGCCAGCAGCCAAGATAGTCAGGCTAGCGGGGGAGCGAACACCGGGGAGCTGTTTTTT.

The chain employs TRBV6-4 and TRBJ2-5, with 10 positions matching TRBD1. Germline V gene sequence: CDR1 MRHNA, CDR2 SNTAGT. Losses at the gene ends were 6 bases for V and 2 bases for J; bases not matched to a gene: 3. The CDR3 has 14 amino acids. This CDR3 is CASSRTGGQETQYF. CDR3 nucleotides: TGTGCCAGCAGCCGGACAGGGGGGCAAGAGACCCAGTACTTC.

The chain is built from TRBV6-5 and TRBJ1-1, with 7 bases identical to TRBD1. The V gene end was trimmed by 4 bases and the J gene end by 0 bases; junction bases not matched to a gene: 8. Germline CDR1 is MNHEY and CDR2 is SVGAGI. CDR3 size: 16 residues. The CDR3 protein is CASSLQPGQMNTEAFF. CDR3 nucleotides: TGTGCCAGCAGTTTGCAACCGGGACAGATGAACACTGAAGCTTTCTTT.

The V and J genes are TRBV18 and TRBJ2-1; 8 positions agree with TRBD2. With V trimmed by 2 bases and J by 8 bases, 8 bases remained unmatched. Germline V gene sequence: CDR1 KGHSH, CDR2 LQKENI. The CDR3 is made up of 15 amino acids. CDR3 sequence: CASSPASGSRDEQFF. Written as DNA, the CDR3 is TGTGCCAGCTCACCAGCGAGCGGGAGTAGGGATGAGCAGTTCTTC.

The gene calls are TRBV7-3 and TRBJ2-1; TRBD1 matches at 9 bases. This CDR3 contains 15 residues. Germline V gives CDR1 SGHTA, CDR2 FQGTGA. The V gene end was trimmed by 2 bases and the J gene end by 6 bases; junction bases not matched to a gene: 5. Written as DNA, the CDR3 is TGTGCCAGCAGCTTAGACCGGGACAGGGTCAATGAGCAGTTCTTC. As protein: CASSLDRDRVNEQFF.